This TCR beta chain emerged from a study of shared clonotypes between healthy human individuals. This CDR3 is built from 16 residues. The J segment lost 5 bases and the V segment lost 0 bases, leaving 8 bases of the junction unmatched. Germline CDR1 SGHTA, CDR2 FQGNSA. As to this clone: Its specificity is unknown.

The authors loaded roughly 200 ng DNA, 27,000 or so T cell genomes, into sorted-subset replicate PCRs. Clones were read by immunoSEQ multiplex PCR, and TCRdb kept only the in-frame ones, dropping some. The sample contains some 2,000,000 clones, 85% to 95% of which appear only once. Naivety among CD8 cells was defined by CD45RO negativity and positive CCR7 selection, thereby excluding terminally differentiated effector memory CD45RA+ cells. Donors comprised healthy HIV-negative adults lacking recent acute infections or vaccinations. Study-level points and caveats: Rarefaction indicated that sorted-subset sequencing remained incomplete although depth was large. Donor scarcity curtailed the genetic and exposure-history diversity represented herein.

Sequenced input: naive CD8+ T cells sorted from blood. The gene calls are TRBV7-2 and TRBJ2-5; 8 bases are a match to TRBD1. The origin of this receptor is a man aged 18 to 29 in good health. The CDR3 DNA reads as TGTGCCAGCAGCTTAGCGGGGGCAGGGGGCGGCGAGACCCAGTACTTC. Protein: CASSLAGAGGGETQYF.